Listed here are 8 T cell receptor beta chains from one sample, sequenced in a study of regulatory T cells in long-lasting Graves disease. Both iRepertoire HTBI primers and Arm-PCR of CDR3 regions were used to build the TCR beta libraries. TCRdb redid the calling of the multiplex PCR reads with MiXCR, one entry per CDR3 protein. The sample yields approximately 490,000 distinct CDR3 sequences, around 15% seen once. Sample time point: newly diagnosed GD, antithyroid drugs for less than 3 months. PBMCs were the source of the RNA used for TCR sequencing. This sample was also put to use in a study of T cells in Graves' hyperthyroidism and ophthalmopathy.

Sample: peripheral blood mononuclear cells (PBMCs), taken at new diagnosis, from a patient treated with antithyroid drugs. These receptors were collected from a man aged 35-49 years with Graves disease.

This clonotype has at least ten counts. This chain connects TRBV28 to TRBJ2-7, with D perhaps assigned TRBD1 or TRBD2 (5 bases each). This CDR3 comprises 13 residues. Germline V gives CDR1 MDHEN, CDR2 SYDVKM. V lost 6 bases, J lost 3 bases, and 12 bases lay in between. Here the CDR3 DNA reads TGTGCCAGCAGCCCGGGACCCCTCTACGAGCAGTACTTC. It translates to CASSPGPLYEQYF.

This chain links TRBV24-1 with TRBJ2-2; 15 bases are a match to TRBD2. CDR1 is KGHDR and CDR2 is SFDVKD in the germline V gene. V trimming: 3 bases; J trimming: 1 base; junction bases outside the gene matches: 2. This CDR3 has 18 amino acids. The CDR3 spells CATSDGTSGRRNTGELFF. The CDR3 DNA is TGTGCCACCAGTGATGGGACTAGCGGGAGGAGGAACACCGGGGAGCTGTTTTTT.

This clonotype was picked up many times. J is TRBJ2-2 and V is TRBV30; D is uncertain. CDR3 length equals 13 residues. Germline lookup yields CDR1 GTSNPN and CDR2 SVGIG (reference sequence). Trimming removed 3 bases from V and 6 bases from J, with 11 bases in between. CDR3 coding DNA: TGTGCCTGGAGCTTAATCGTGTCCGGGGAGCTGTTTTTT. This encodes CAWSLIVSGELFF.

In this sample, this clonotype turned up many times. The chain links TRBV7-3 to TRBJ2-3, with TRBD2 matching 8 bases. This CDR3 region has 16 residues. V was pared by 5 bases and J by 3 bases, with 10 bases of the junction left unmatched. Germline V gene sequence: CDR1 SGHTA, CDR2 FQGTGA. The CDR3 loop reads CASSVRGTRKTDTQYF. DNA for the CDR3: TGTGCCAGCAGCGTCCGCGGGACTAGGAAAACAGATACGCAGTATTTT.

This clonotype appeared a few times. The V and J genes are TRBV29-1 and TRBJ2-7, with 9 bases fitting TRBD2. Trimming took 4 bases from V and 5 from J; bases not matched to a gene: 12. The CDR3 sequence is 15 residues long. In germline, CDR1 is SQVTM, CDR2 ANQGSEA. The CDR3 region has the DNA TGCAGCGTTGGAGTGGGAAGCGGGAGGATCAACGAGCAGTACTTC. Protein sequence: CSVGVGSGRINEQYF.

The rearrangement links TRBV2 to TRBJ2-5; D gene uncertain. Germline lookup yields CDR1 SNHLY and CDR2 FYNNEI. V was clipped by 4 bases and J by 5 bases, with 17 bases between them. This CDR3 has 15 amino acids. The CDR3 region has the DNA TGTGCCAGCAGTGCCTCGCAGGCGATAGGGGAGACCCAGTACTTC. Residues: CASSASQAIGETQYF.

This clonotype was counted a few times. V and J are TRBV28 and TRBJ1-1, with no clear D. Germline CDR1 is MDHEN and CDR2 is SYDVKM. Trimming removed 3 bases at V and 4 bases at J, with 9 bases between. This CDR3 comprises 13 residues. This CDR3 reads CASSFISPTEAFF. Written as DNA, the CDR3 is TGTGCCAGCAGTTTTATTTCCCCCACTGAAGCTTTCTTT.

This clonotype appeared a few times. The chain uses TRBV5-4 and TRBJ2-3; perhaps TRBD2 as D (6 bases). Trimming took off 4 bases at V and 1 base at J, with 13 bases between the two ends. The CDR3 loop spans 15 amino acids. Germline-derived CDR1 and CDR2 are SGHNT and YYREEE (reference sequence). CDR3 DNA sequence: TGTGCCAGCAGCGACATGAGACTAGGCACAGATACGCAGTATTTT. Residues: CASSDMRLGTDTQYF. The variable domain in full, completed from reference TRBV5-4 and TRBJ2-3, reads ETGVTQSPTHLIKTRGQQVTLRCSSQSGHNTVSWYQQALGQGPQFIFQYYREEENGRGNFPPRFSGLQFPNYSSELNVNALELDDSALYLCASSDMRLGTDTQYFGPGTRLTVL.